The rows below give T cell receptor beta chains drawn from one sample of a study of blood T cell repertoires in COVID-19. This table comes from immunoSEQ multiplex PCR, and its TCRdb copy is limited to in-frame clones, with some not included. The sample gives approximately 170,000 clones, 88% of which show up once; approximately 24% is in the top ten. Sequenced input: peripheral blood. All receptors come from a man aged 55 to 70 with acute or convalescent COVID-19. Each CDR3 is given with its conserved first and last residue. D genes are given only for firm matches. For some rows the clone size is stated as once, few or many, or as a class when expanded; others skip it.

J gene: TRBJ2-3
V gene: TRBV5-1
D gene: TRBD2
clone size: NA
CDR3 DNA: TGCGCCAGCAGCTTGGGAACTAGCGGAGACGCTAGCACAGATACGCAGTATTTT
CDR3 protein: CASSLGTSGDASTDTQYF

J gene: TRBJ2-2
V gene: TRBV6-5
D gene: NA
clone size: once
CDR3 DNA: TGTGCCAGCAGTTTACGAGCTGGCACCGGGGAGCTGTTTTTT
CDR3 protein: CASSLRAGTGELFF

J gene: TRBJ2-1
V gene: TRBV12-3/TRBV12-4
D gene: TRBD2
clone size: NA
CDR3 DNA: TGTGCCAGCACCCCCCGGGGGGGTGAGCAGTTCTTC
CDR3 protein: CASTPRGGEQFF

J gene: TRBJ1-1
V gene: TRBV5-6
D gene: TRBD1
clone size: NA
CDR3 DNA: TGTGCCAGCAGCTTGGTAACAGGGGGAGCTTTCTTT
CDR3 protein: CASSLVTGGAFF

J gene: TRBJ2-1
V gene: TRBV5-1
D gene: TRBD2
clone size: NA
CDR3 DNA: TGCGCCAGCAGCGTCGGACTAGCGGGTTACAATGAGCAGTTCTTC
CDR3 protein: CASSVGLAGYNEQFF

J gene: TRBJ2-3
V gene: TRBV5-1
D gene: TRBD2
clone size: NA
CDR3 DNA: TGCGCCAGCAGCTTGGGACTAGCGGGGGATTTTCTAGATACGCAGTATTTT
CDR3 protein: CASSLGLAGDFLDTQYF

J gene: TRBJ1-2
V gene: TRBV19
D gene: NA
clone size: NA
CDR3 DNA: TGTGCCAGCGGGGATGTCTATGGCTACACCTTC
CDR3 protein: CASGDVYGYTF

J gene: TRBJ2-2
V gene: TRBV11-2
D gene: NA
clone size: NA
CDR3 DNA: TGTGCCAGCAGCTTGTACTTCGTCGGCACAGTATTAGCCGGGGAGCTGTTTTTT
CDR3 protein: CASSLYFVGTVLAGELFF

J gene: TRBJ2-3
V gene: TRBV24-1
D gene: NA
clone size: NA
CDR3 DNA: TGTGCCACCAGTGATGTACGACAGGTTGGTACGCAGTATTTT
CDR3 protein: CATSDVRQVGTQYF

J gene: TRBJ1-5
V gene: TRBV19
D gene: NA
clone size: NA
CDR3 DNA: TGTGCCAGTAGTATTCGTATGGGGGACACTCCACATCAGCCCCAGCATTTT
CDR3 protein: CASSIRMGDTPHQPQHF

J gene: TRBJ2-7
V gene: TRBV24-1
D gene: TRBD2
clone size: once
CDR3 DNA: TGTGCCACCTCAAGCCCTAGCGGAAGCTCCTACGAGCAGTACTTC
CDR3 protein: CATSSPSGSSYEQYF

J gene: TRBJ1-2
V gene: TRBV6-1
D gene: NA
clone size: NA
CDR3 DNA: TGTGCCAGCAGTCTCGGGGGACTTACTAACTATGGCTACACCTTC
CDR3 protein: CASSLGGLTNYGYTF

J gene: TRBJ1-1
V gene: TRBV6-5
D gene: NA
clone size: NA
CDR3 DNA: TGTGCCAGCAGTTATAGGAGATCCAACACTGAAGCTTTCTTT
CDR3 protein: CASSYRRSNTEAFF

J gene: TRBJ1-2
V gene: TRBV19
D gene: TRBD1
clone size: NA
CDR3 DNA: TGTGCCAGCCGGACAGGGCAGGGGAACTATGGCTACACCTTC
CDR3 protein: CASRTGQGNYGYTF

J gene: TRBJ2-2
V gene: TRBV7-2
D gene: NA
clone size: NA
CDR3 DNA: TGTGCCAGCAGCTTAGAAGTTACATCGTCGGGGGCCGGGGAGCTGTTTTTT
CDR3 protein: CASSLEVTSSGAGELFF

J gene: TRBJ2-5
V gene: TRBV3-1/TRBV3-2
D gene: NA
clone size: NA
CDR3 DNA: TGTGCCAGCAGCCCCGGCGCACATATAGGGGCACAAGAGACCCAGTACTTC
CDR3 protein: CASSPGAHIGAQETQYF

J gene: TRBJ1-3
V gene: TRBV19
D gene: NA
clone size: NA
CDR3 DNA: TGTGCCAGTAGTATCAGGGGCTTCTCTGGAAACACCATATATTTT
CDR3 protein: CASSIRGFSGNTIYF

J gene: TRBJ1-4
V gene: TRBV19
D gene: TRBD1
clone size: NA
CDR3 DNA: TGTGCCAGTAGTCGGAGGGACAGGGCCCATGAAAAACTGTTTTTT
CDR3 protein: CASSRRDRAHEKLFF

J gene: TRBJ1-3
V gene: TRBV2
D gene: NA
clone size: NA
CDR3 DNA: TGTGCCAGCAGTGACAGCAGGGCTGGAAACACCATATATTTT
CDR3 protein: CASSDSRAGNTIYF

J gene: TRBJ2-7
V gene: TRBV6-2/TRBV6-3
D gene: NA
clone size: NA
CDR3 DNA: TGTGCCAGCAGCCGACACTACGAGCAGTACTTC
CDR3 protein: CASSRHYEQYF

J gene: TRBJ1-3
V gene: TRBV28
D gene: NA
clone size: NA
CDR3 DNA: TGTGCCAGCAGCAACGGGCCCGGGAGTGGAAACACCATATATTTT
CDR3 protein: CASSNGPGSGNTIYF

J gene: TRBJ2-1
V gene: TRBV2
D gene: NA
clone size: NA
CDR3 DNA: TGTGCCAGCACCCTATCCCGTGTCACCAACTCCTACAATGAGCAGTTCTTC
CDR3 protein: CASTLSRVTNSYNEQFF

J gene: TRBJ1-6
V gene: TRBV5-1
D gene: NA
clone size: NA
CDR3 DNA: TGCGCCAGCAGCTTGATCCCAGGGGAGAATTCACCCCTCCACTTT
CDR3 protein: CASSLIPGENSPLHF

J gene: TRBJ2-1
V gene: TRBV6-5
D gene: TRBD2
clone size: NA
CDR3 DNA: TGTGCCAGCAGTTCCGCCGGGACTACAGATATCAATGAGCAGTTCTTC
CDR3 protein: CASSSAGTTDINEQFF

J gene: TRBJ2-1
V gene: TRBV7-8
D gene: NA
clone size: NA
CDR3 DNA: TGTGCCAGCAGCTTAGCGGGCCCAGGCAATGAGCAGTTCTTC
CDR3 protein: CASSLAGPGNEQFF

J gene: TRBJ2-1
V gene: TRBV6-5
D gene: NA
clone size: NA
CDR3 DNA: TGTGCCAGCGGACAGATTGGGGTCAATGAGCAGTTCTTC
CDR3 protein: CASGQIGVNEQFF